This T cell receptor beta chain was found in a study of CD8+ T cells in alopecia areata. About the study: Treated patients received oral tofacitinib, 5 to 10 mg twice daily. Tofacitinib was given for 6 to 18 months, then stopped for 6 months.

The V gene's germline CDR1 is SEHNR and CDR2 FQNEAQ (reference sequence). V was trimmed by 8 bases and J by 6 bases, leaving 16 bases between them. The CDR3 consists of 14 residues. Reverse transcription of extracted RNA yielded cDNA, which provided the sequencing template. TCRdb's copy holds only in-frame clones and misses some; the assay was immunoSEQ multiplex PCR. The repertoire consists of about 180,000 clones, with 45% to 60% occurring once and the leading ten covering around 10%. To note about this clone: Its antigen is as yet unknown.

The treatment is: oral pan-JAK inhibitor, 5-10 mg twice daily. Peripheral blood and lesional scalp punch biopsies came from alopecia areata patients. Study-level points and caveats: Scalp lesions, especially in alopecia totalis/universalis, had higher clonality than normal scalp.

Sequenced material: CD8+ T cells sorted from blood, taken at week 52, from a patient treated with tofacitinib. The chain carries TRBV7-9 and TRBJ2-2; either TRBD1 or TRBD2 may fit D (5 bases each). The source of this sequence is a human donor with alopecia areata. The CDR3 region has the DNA TGTGCCAGCTTGGGACCGGGACGGCCCGGGGAGCTGTTTTTT. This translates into CASLGPGRPGELFF.